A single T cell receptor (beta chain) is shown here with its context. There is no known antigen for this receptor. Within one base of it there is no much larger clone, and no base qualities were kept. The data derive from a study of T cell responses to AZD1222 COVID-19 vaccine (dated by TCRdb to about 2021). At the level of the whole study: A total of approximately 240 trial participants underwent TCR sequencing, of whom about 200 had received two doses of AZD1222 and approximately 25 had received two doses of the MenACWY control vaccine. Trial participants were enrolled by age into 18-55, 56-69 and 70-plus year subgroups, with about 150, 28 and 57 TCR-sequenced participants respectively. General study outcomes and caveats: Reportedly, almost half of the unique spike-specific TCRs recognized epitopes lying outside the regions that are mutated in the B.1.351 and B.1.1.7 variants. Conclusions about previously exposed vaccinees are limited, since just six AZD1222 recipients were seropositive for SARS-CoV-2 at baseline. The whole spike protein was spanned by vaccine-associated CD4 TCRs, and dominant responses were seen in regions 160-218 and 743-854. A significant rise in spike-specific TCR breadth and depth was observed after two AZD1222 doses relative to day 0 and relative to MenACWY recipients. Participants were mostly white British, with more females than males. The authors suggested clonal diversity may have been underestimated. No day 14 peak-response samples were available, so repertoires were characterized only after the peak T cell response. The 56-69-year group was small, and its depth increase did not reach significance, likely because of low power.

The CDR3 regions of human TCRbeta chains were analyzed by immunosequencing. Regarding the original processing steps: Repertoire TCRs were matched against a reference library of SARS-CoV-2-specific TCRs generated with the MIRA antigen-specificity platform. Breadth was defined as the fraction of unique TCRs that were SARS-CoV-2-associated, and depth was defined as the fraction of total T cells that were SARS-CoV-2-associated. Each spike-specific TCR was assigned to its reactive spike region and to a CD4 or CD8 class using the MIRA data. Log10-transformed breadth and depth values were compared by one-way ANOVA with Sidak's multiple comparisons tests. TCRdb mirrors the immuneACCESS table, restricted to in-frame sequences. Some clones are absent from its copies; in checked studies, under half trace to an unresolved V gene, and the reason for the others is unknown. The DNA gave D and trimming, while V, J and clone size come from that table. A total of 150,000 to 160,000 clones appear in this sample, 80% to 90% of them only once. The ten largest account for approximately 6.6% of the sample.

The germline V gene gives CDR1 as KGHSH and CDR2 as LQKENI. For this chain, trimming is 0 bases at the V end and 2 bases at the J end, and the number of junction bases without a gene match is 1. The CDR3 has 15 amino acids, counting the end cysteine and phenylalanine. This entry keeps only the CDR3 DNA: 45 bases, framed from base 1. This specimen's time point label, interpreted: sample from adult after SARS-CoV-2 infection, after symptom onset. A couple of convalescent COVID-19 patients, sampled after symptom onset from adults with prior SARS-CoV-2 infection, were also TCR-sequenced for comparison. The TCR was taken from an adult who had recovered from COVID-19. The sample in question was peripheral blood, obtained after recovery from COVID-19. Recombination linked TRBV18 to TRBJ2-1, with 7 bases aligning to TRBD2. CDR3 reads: CASSPPGGTYNEQFF. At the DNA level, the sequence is TGTGCCAGCTCACCACCCGGGGGGACCTACAATGAGCAGTTCTTC.